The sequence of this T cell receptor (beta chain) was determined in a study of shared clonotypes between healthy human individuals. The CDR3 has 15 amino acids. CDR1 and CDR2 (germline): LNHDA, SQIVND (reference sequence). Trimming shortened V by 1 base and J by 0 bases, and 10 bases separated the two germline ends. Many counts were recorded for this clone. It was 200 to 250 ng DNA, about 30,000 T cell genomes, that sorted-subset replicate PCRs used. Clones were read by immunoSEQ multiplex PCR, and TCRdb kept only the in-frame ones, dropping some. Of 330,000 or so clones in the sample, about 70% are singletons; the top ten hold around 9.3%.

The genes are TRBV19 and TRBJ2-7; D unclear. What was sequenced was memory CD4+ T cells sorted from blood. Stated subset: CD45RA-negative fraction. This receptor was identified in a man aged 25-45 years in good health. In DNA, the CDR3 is TGTGCCAGTAGTATAGTTCGGCGGACCTCCTACGAGCAGTACTTC. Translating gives CASSIVRRTSYEQYF.